One sample yielded the 16 T cell receptor beta chains listed below, sequenced in a study of T-cell reconstitution after alpha-beta-depleted transplantation in children. The library targeted TCRbeta and was prepared with unique molecular identifiers. TCRdb re-called the PCR reads with MiXCR, one entry per CDR3 protein. The sample includes roughly 24,000 distinct CDR3 sequences, roughly 11% of them seen just once. The sample here was PBMCs from the stem cell graft donor, taken from the stem cell graft. All receptors come from a human donor who donated a stem cell graft to a child with chronic granulomatous disease.

This clonotype was detected ten times or more. This rearrangement joins TRBV5-1 to TRBJ2-3; 13 positions match TRBD2. V shed 4 bases and J 4 bases; nucleotides not matched to a gene: 6. Germline V gene sequence: CDR1 SGHRS, CDR2 YFSETQ. CDR3 length equals 16 residues. CDR3 sequence: CASSNGLAGAPDTQYF. The CDR3 coding sequence is TGCGCCAGCAGCAACGGACTAGCGGGGGCCCCAGATACGCAGTATTTT.

This clonotype has a count of ten or more. The V and J genes are TRBV11-2 and TRBJ2-5, with TRBD1 matching over 9 bases. This CDR3 has 15 amino acids. The germline gives CDR1 SGHAT, CDR2 FQNNGV. Trimming at V came to 5 bases and at J to 5 bases, leaving 9 bases not matched to a gene. The CDR3 region has the DNA TGTGCCAGCAGCAAACCGGGACAGGGATGGGAGACCCAGTACTTC. Its protein product is CASSKPGQGWETQYF. The whole variable domain, filled in from reference TRBV11-2 and TRBJ2-5, reads EAGVAQSPRYKIIEKRQSVAFWCNPISGHATLYWYQQILGQGPKLLIQFQNNGVVDDSQLPKDRFSAERLKGVDSTLKIQPAKLEDSAVYLCASSKPGQGWETQYFGPGTRLLVL.

This clonotype was detected ten times or more. V and J are TRBV2 and TRBJ2-1, with 9 bases fitting TRBD2. Germline assignment: CDR1 SNHLY and CDR2 FYNNEI. V was clipped by 6 bases and J by 4 bases; unmatched bases: 7. This CDR3 is built from 15 residues. CDR3 in amino acids: CASRAGLASYNEQFF. The CDR3 DNA reads TGTGCCAGCAGGGCGGGACTAGCATCTTACAATGAGCAGTTCTTC. The variable domain in full, completed from reference TRBV2 and TRBJ2-1, reads EPEVTQTPSHQVTQMGQEVILRCVPISNHLYFYWYRQILGQKVEFLVSFYNNEISEKSEIFDDQFSVERPDGSNFTLKIRSTKLEDSAMYFCASRAGLASYNEQFFGPGTRLTVL.

The gene calls are TRBV12-3 or TRBV12-4 and TRBJ2-1; D might be TRBD2 (5 bases). The CDR3 consists of 19 residues. The V and J ends lost 2 bases and 0 bases respectively, with 20 bases between them. CDR3 sequence reads: CASSLFIGLDLSSYNEQFF. The CDR3 DNA reads TGTGCCAGCAGTTTATTTATCGGACTTGACCTAAGCTCCTACAATGAGCAGTTCTTC.

Many counts were recorded for this clonotype. The chain joins TRBV5-1 to TRBJ2-1; the match to TRBD1 covers 8 bases. Germline V gene data show CDR1 as SGHRS and CDR2 as YFSETQ. V gave up 4 bases and J gave up 9 bases; unmatched junction bases: 6. This CDR3 spans 13 amino acids. DNA of the CDR3: TGCGCCAGCAGCATAACAGGGGGTGGTGAGCAGTTCTTC. This encodes CASSITGGGEQFF.

The chain joins TRBV5-5 to TRBJ1-2; tentatively, D is TRBD1 (5 bases). Between the trimmed V and J ends, which lost 4 bases and 3 bases, there was a span of 13 bases. Germline CDR1 SGHKS, CDR2 YYEKEE (reference sequence). The CDR3 runs 14 residues. CDR3 sequence (DNA): TGTGCCAGCAGCCCGGGGCCCTGGGACTATGGCTACACCTTC. It yields the protein CASSPGPWDYGYTF.

This clonotype was found many times. The V gene is TRBV7-8, the J gene TRBJ2-2; D gene ambiguous. The germline V gene encodes CDR1 SGHVS and CDR2 FQNEAQ. V gave up 5 bases and J gave up 2 bases, with 6 bases separating them. This CDR3 is built from 13 residues. The chain's CDR3 is CASSKLNTGELFF. CDR3 bases: TGTGCCAGCAGCAAATTAAACACCGGGGAGCTGTTTTTT.

There are many counts of this clonotype. The J gene is TRBJ2-3, the V gene TRBV20-1; 11 positions agree with TRBD2. Germline V lookup: CDR1 DFQATT, CDR2 SNEGSKA (reference sequence). The CDR3 covers 17 residues. Trimming cost V 1 base and J 5 bases; bases outside gene matches: 11. The CDR3 here is CSARAPASGRSRDTQYF. The CDR3 region has the DNA TGCAGTGCTAGAGCTCCCGCTAGCGGGAGGTCGAGAGATACGCAGTATTTT.

This clonotype was recorded many times. This chain's CDR3 is CASRFTADYNEQFF. DNA for the CDR3: TGCGCCTCAAGGTTCACGGCGGACTACAATGAGCAGTTCTTC. This rearrangement joins TRBV5-1 to TRBJ2-1; D not certain. Germline CDR1 and CDR2: SGHRS and YFSETQ. This CDR3 has 14 amino acids. Trimming left V 10 bases short and J 3 bases short, with 17 bases between.

Of note for this clonotype: One junction end disagrees with the germline gene, perhaps due to a read error. The V call is TRBV3-1, the J call TRBJ2-7, with TRBD2 as a possible D gene (5 bases). Germline V CDR1 and CDR2: LGHDT, YNNKEL (reference sequence). This CDR3 has 17 amino acids. Written as DNA, the CDR3 is TGTGCCTGCAGCCCGGAGAGGGTTCCGCGGACCTCCTACGAGCAGTACTTC. It codes for CACSPERVPRTSYEQYF.

This clonotype was seen many times. The J gene is TRBJ2-2, the V gene TRBV11-1; 7 bases are shared with TRBD1. The CDR3 is made up of 16 amino acids. Germline trimming cut 5 bases from V and 1 base from J; bases unmatched to any gene: 7. Germline CDR1 is SGHAT and CDR2 is FQDESV (reference sequence). CDR3 sequence (DNA): TGTGCCAGCAGCCTTCGGACAGGAGAGAACACCGGGGAGCTGTTTTTT. This gives the protein CASSLRTGENTGELFF.

The rearrangement uses TRBV5-1 and TRBJ2-7; D remains unclear. V gave up 4 bases and J gave up 6 bases, with 14 bases separating them. This CDR3 is built from 13 residues. Germline V gene lookup returns CDR1 SGHRS and CDR2 YFSETQ. For the CDR3, the DNA is TGCGCCAGCAGCGTACCCGAGTCCGGCGAGCAGTACTTC. Its translation: CASSVPESGEQYF.

This chain links TRBV3-1 with TRBJ2-1; D is undetermined. V was pared by 10 bases and J by 10 bases, with 17 bases between. Germline loops: CDR1 LGHDT, CDR2 YNNKEL (reference sequence). This CDR3 is built from 12 residues. Here the CDR3 DNA reads TGTGCCACCTCCCCGACGGGCTGGGAGCAGTTCTTC. This encodes CATSPTGWEQFF.

At least ten counts were recorded for this clonotype. V and J are TRBV5-1 and TRBJ2-1; D is unclear. This CDR3 comprises 17 residues. Deletions cut 2 bases from V and 2 bases from J, with 17 bases between. Germline CDR1 SGHRS, CDR2 YFSETQ. Written as DNA, the CDR3 is TGCGCCAGCAGCTTCGCAACTGGTTCCCCTGCCTACAATGAGCAGTTCTTC. Translated, it gives CASSFATGSPAYNEQFF.

This clonotype occurred many times. The chain joins TRBV5-1 to TRBJ2-1, with 8 bases fitting TRBD2. Germline V gene sequence: CDR1 SGHRS, CDR2 YFSETQ. V dropped 0 bases and J dropped 8; count of bases not matched to a gene: 4. There are 14 residues in the CDR3. The CDR3 bases are TGCGCCAGCAGCTTGGGAGCGGGAGAGGATGAGCAGTTCTTC. Its protein product is CASSLGAGEDEQFF. Full variable domain (rest looked up from reference TRBV5-1 and TRBJ2-1): KAGVTQTPRYLIKTRGQQVTLSCSPISGHRSVSWYQQTPGQGLQFLFEYFSETQRNKGNFPGRFSGRQFSNSRSEMNVSTLELGDSALYLCASSLGAGEDEQFFGPGTRLTVL.

This clonotype was seen ten or more times. The genes are TRBV20-1 and TRBJ1-1; D is perhaps TRBD1 (5 bases). Trimming removed 3 bases from V and 0 bases from J, with 11 bases in between. Germline CDR1 reads DFQATT; CDR2 reads SNEGSKA (reference sequence). This CDR3 has 14 residues. The CDR3 bases are TGCAGTGCTAGCCGACAGCTAATGAACACTGAAGCTTTCTTT. Translation: CSASRQLMNTEAFF.